This T cell receptor (beta chain) was retrieved from a study of CD8 T cells in ankylosing spondylitis. Study observations and caveats: Blood of patients with ankylosing spondylitis appeared to be characterized by a TCR beta motif of fewer than 10 highly homologous variants. Disease-linked clones reportedly showed significant enrichment in matched ankylosing spondylitis synovial fluid. Disease-linked clones, CD8+, were relatively rare in peripheral blood.

This clonotype was picked up many times. Its antigen is not identified. The CDR3 consists of 16 residues. V was clipped by 4 bases and J by 5 bases; unmatched bases: 13. Germline V gives CDR1 SGDLS, CDR2 YYNGEE. TCR beta libraries were made by quantitative 5'-RACE with molecular barcodes. TCRdb passed the 5' RACE reads through MiXCR, listing each CDR3 protein once. This sample has approximately 38,000 distinct CDR3 sequences, with roughly 2.5% found just once. This chain uses TRBV9 with TRBJ2-3, with 7 bases identical to TRBD1. The sequencing input was blood, either unsorted or a sorted T cell fraction (not recorded which). This receptor was identified in a male donor with ankylosing spondylitis or in good health (not recorded which). CDR3 residues: CASSSPSTGLGDTQYF. The CDR3 bases are TGTGCCAGCAGCTCTCCGTCGACAGGGCTTGGAGATACGCAGTATTTT.